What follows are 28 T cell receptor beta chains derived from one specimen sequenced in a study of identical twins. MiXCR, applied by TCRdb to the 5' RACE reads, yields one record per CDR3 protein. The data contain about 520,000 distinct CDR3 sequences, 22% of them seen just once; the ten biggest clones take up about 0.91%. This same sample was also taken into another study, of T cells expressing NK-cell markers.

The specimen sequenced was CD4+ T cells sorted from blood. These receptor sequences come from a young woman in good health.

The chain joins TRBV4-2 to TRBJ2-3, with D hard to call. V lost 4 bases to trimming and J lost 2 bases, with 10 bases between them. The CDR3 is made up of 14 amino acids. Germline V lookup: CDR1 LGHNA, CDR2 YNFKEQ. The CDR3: CASSPESNTDTQYF. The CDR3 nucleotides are TGTGCCAGCAGCCCCGAGTCTAACACAGATACGCAGTATTTT.

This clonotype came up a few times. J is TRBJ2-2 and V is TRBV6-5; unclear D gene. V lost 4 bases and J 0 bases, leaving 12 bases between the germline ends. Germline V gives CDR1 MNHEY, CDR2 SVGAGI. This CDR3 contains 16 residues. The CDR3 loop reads CASSSPFSANTGELFF. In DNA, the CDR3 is TGTGCCAGCAGTTCCCCTTTTTCCGCGAACACCGGGGAGCTGTTTTTT.

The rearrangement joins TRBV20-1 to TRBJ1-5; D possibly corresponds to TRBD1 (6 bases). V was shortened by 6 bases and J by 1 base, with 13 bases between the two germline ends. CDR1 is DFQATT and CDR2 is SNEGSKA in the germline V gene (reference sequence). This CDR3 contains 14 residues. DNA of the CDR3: TGCAGTGCATTGCTCGGGGGCAGCAATCAGCCCCAGCATTTT. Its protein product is CSALLGGSNQPQHF.

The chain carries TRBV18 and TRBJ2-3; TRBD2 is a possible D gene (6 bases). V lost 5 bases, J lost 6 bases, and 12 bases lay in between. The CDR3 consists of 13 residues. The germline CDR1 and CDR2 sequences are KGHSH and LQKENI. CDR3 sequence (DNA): TGTGCCAGCTCATGGGACTCATGGGATACGCAGTATTTT. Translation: CASSWDSWDTQYF. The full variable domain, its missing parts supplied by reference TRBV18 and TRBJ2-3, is NAGVMQNPRHLVRRRGQEARLRCSPMKGHSHVYWYRQLPEEGLKFMVYLQKENIIDESGMPKERFSAEFPKEGPSILRIQQVVRGDSAAYFCASSWDSWDTQYFGPGTRLTVL.

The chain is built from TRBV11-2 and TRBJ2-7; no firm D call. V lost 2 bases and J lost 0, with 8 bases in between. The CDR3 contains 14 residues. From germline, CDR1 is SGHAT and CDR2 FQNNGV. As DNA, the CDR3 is TGTGCCAGCAGCTTACAGGCCGTCTCCTACGAGCAGTACTTC. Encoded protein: CASSLQAVSYEQYF.

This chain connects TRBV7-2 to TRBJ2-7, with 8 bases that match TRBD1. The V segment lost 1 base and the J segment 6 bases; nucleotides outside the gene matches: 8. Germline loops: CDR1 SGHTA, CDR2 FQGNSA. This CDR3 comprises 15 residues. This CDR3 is CASSLGARGQGEQYF. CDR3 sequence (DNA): TGTGCCAGCAGCTTAGGGGCCAGGGGGCAGGGCGAGCAGTACTTC. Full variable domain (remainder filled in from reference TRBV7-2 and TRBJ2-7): GAGVSQSPSNKVTEKGKDVELRCDPISGHTALYWYRQSLGQGLEFLIYFQGNSAPDKSGLPSDRFSAERTGGSVSTLTIQRTQQEDSAVYLCASSLGARGQGEQYFGPGTRLTVT.

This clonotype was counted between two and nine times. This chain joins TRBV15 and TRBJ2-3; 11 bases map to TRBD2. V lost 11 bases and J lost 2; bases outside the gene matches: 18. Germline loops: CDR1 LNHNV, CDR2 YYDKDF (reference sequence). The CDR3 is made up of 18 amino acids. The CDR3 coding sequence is TGTGCCTCCCGGAGAGGGCTAGCGGGAGGAACCCTCACAGATACGCAGTATTTT. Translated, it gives CASRRGLAGGTLTDTQYF.

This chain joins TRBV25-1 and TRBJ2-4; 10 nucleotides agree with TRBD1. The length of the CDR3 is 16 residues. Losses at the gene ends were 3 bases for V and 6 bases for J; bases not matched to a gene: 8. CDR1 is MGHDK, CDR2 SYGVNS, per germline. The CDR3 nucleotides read TGTGCCAGCAGTGAGGCCGGGACAGGGGACGTAAACATTCAGTACTTC. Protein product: CASSEAGTGDVNIQYF. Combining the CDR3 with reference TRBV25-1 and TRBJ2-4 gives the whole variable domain EADIYQTPRYLVIGTGKKITLECSQTMGHDKMYWYQQDPGMELHLIHYSYGVNSTEKGDLSSESTVSRIRTEHFPLTLESARPSHTSQYLCASSEAGTGDVNIQYFGAGTRLSVL.

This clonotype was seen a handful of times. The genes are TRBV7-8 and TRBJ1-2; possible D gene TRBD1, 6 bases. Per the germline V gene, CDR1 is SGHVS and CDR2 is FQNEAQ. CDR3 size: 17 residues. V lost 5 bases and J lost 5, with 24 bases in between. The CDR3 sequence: CASSDRDIGISPYGYTF. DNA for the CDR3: TGTGCCAGCAGCGATCGGGACATAGGGATTTCACCGTATGGCTACACCTTC.

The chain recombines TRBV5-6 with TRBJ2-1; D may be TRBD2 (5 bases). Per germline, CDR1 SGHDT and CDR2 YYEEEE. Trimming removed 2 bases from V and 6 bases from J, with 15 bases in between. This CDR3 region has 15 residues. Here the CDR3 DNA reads TGTGCCAGCAGCTTTCTTCCAGCGGACGGCAATGAGCAGTTCTTC. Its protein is CASSFLPADGNEQFF.

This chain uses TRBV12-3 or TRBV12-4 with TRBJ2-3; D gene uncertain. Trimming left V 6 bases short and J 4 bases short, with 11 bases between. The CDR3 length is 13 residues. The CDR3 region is CASSPRVPDTQYF. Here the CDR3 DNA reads TGTGCCAGCAGCCCTAGGGTCCCAGATACGCAGTATTTT.

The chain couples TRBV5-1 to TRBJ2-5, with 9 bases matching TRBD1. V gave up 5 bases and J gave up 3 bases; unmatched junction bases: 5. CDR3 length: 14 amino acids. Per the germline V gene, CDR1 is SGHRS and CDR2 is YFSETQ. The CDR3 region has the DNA TGCGCCAGCAGGACCGGGACAGGGAAAGAGACCCAGTACTTC. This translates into CASRTGTGKETQYF.

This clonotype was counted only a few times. The CDR3 protein is CASSLALFAEQYF. As DNA, the CDR3 is TGTGCCAGCAGCTTGGCTTTGTTTGCCGAGCAGTACTTC. J is TRBJ2-7 and V is TRBV5-5; D unresolved. The V end was cut by 0 bases, the J end by 6 bases, with 10 bases between. The CDR3 sequence is 13 residues long. Germline values: CDR1 SGHKS, CDR2 YYEKEE (reference sequence).

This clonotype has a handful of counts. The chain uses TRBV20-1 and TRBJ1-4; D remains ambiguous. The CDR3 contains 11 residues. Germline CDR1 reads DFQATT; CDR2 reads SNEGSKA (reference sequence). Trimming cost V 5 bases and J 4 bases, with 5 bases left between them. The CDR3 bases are TGCAGTGCTCGCTATAATGAAAAACTGTTTTTT. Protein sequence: CSARYNEKLFF.

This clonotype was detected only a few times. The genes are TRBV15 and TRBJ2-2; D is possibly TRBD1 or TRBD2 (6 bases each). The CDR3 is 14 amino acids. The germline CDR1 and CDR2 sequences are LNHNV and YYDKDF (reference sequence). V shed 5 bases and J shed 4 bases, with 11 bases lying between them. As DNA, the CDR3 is TGTGCCACCAGCCTAAAGGGGGGCACCGGGGAGCTGTTTTTT. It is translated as CATSLKGGTGELFF.

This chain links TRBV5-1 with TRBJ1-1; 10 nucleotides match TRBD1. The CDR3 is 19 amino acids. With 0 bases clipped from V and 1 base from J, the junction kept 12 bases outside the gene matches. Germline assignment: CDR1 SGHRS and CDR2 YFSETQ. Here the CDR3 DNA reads TGCGCCAGCAGCTTGGAACCAAGGGACAGGGGTCGTGCGAACACTGAAGCTTTCTTT. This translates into CASSLEPRDRGRANTEAFF.

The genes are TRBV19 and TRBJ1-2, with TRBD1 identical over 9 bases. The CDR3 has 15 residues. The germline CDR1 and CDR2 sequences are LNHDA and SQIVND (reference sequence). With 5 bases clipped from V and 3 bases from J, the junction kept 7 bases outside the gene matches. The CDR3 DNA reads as TGTGCCAGTAGTCTCCGGACAGGGGCCCACTATGGCTACACCTTC. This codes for CASSLRTGAHYGYTF.

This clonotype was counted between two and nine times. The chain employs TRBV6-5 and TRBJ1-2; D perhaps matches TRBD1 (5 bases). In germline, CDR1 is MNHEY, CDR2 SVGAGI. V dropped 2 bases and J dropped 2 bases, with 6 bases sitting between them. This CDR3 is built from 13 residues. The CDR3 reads CASSYPGNYGYTF. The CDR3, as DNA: TGTGCCAGCAGTTACCCAGGGAACTATGGCTACACCTTC.

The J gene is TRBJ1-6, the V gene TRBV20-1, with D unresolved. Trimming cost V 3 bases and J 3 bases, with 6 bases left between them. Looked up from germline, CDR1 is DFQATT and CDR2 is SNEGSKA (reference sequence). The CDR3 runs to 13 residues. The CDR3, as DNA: TGCAGTGCTAGGTACAGCTATAATTCACCCCTCCACTTT. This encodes CSARYSYNSPLHF.

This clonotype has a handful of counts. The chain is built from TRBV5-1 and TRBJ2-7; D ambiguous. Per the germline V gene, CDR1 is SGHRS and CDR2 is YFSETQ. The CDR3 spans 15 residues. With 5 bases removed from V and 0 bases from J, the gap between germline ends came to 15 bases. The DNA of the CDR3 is TGCGCCAGCAGAAGCCTCAGATCGAGCTCCTACGAGCAGTACTTC. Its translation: CASRSLRSSSYEQYF.

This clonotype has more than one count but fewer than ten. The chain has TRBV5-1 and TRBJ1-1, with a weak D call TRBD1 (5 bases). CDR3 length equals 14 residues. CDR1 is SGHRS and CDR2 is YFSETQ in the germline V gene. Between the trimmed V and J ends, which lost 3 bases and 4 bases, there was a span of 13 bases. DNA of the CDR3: TGCGCCAGCAGCTCGGCCGGGGGGTTCACTGAAGCTTTCTTT. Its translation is CASSSAGGFTEAFF.

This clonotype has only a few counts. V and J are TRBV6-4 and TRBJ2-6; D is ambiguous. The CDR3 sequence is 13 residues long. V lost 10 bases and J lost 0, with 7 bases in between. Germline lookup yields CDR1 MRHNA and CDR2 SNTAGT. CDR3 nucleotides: TGTGCCACCGCGAGCTCTGGGGCCAACGTCCTGACTTTC. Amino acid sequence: CATASSGANVLTF.

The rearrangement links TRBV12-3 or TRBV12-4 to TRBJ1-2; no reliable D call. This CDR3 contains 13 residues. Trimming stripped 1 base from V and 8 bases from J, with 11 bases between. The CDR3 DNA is TGTGCCAGCAGTTTAGATCCCTTCGGAGGCTACACCTTC. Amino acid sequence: CASSLDPFGGYTF.

The CDR3 DNA sequence: TGTGCCAGCAGCAAGTCGGGGCTCCACAACGAGCAGTACTTC. Its protein is CASSKSGLHNEQYF. This chain links TRBV6-1 with TRBJ2-7; D is possibly TRBD1 or TRBD2 (5 bases each). The germline gives CDR1 MNHNS, CDR2 SASEGT. The V gene lost 6 bases and the J gene lost 5 bases, with 17 bases spanning the gap. The CDR3 sequence is 14 residues long.

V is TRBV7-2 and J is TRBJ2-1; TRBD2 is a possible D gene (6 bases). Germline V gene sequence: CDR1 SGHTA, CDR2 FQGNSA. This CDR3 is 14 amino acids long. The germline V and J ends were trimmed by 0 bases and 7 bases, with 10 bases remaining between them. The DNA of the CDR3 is TGTGCCAGCAGCTTAGCCCGGGAGAATAATGAGCAGTTCTTC. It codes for CASSLARENNEQFF.

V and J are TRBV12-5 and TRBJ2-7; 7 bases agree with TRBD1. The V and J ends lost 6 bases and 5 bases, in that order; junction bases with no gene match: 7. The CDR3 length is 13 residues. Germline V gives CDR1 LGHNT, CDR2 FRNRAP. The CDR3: CASGPDRVHEQYF. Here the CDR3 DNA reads TGTGCTAGTGGCCCAGACAGGGTTCACGAGCAGTACTTC.

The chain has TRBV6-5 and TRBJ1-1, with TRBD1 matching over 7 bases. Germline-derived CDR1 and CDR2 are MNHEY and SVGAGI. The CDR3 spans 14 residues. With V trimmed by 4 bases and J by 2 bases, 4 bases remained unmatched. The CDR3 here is CASSSNRGNTEAFF. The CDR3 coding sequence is TGTGCCAGCAGTTCTAACAGGGGCAACACTGAAGCTTTCTTT.

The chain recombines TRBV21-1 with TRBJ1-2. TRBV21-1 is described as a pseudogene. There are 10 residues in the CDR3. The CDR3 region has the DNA TGTGCCAGCATTCAGAGAGGCTACACCTTC. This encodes CASIQRGYTF.